These T cell receptor beta chains were read from a single sample in a study of blood T cell repertoires in COVID-19. Repertoires were generated with immunoSEQ multiplex PCR, while TCRdb's copy carries only in-frame clones and drops some. The table includes about 230,000 clones, roughly 90% detected once. Sequenced input: PBMCs or T cells enriched from blood (not recorded which). Source of these receptors: a woman under 40 with acute COVID-19. The CDR3 runs from the conserved cysteine through the conserved F or W. The order of the fields is CDR3 protein, CDR3 DNA, D gene, J gene, clone size, V gene. A D gene is named only where the DNA matches it firmly. Part of the rows lack a size; the others show once, few, many or a class for expanded clones.

CASSQLWTGFTDTQYF	TGCGCCAGCAGCCAACTCTGGACAGGTTTTACAGATACGCAGTATTTT	TRBD1	TRBJ2-3	-	TRBV4-3
CASAGQANTEAFF	TGTGCCAGCGCGGGACAGGCGAACACTGAAGCTTTCTTT	TRBD1	TRBJ1-1	-	TRBV7-3
CASSEAAGGSGNTIYF	TGTGCCAGCAGTGAAGCGGCGGGAGGCTCTGGAAACACCATATATTTT	-	TRBJ1-3	-	TRBV2
CASSLAGTGKNTEAFF	TGTGCCAGCAGCTTAGCAGGGACAGGGAAGAACACTGAAGCTTTCTTT	TRBD1	TRBJ1-1	-	TRBV7-2
CASMAASGGSNTGELFF	TGTGCCAGCATGGCGGCTAGCGGGGGGTCGAACACCGGGGAGCTGTTTTTT	TRBD2	TRBJ2-2	-	TRBV7-6
CASSEGTGGIEQYF	TGTGCCAGCAGCGAGGGGACAGGGGGTATCGAGCAGTACTTC	TRBD1	TRBJ2-7	-	TRBV5-6
CASSAGTPRYEQYF	TGTGCCAGCTCGGCCGGGACTCCCAGGTACGAGCAGTACTTC	-	TRBJ2-7	-	TRBV18
CASSLDTASISGNTIYF	TGCGCCAGCAGCTTGGATACAGCTTCCATCTCTGGAAACACCATATATTTT	-	TRBJ1-3	-	TRBV5-1
CASSLKGTGDTEAFF	TGTGCCAGCAGTTTAAAAGGAACAGGGGACACTGAAGCTTTCTTT	TRBD1	TRBJ1-1	-	TRBV27
CASYRGSLDGYTF	TGTGCCAGCTACAGGGGAAGTTTGGATGGCTACACCTTC	TRBD1	TRBJ1-2	-	TRBV19
CASSPYGTSGGAAYEQYF	TGTGCCAGCTCACCCTATGGGACTAGCGGGGGTGCTGCCTACGAGCAGTACTTC	TRBD2	TRBJ2-7	-	TRBV18
CASSSGEGVRSEAFF	TGTGCCAGCAGTTCCGGGGAGGGGGTCAGATCTGAAGCTTTCTTT	-	TRBJ1-1	-	TRBV6-5
CASSVAPPGADTGELFF	TGTGCCAGCAGCGTAGCCCCCCCAGGGGCAGATACCGGGGAGCTGTTTTTT	-	TRBJ2-2	-	TRBV9
CATSRSFRRGREQETQYF	TGTGCCACCAGCAGATCCTTTAGGAGGGGCAGGGAACAAGAGACCCAGTACTTC	-	TRBJ2-5	-	TRBV15
CASSTGAQDTQYF	TGCGCCAGCAGTACGGGAGCCCAGGATACGCAGTATTTT	-	TRBJ2-3	-	TRBV10-1
CASSSETGFLNYGYTF	TGTGCCAGCAGCTCAGAGACAGGGTTCCTTAACTATGGCTACACCTTC	TRBD1	TRBJ1-2	once	TRBV7-9
CATSVYGNTIYF	TGCGCCACCTCAGTATATGGAAACACCATATATTTT	-	TRBJ1-3	-	TRBV4-1
CASSVAGTNYGYTF	TGTGCCAGCAGCGTCGCAGGGACTAACTATGGCTACACCTTC	-	TRBJ1-2	-	TRBV9
CASSLPGTGGKIEAFF	TGCGCCAGCAGCTTGCCGGGGACAGGGGGCAAGATAGAAGCTTTCTTT	TRBD1	TRBJ1-1	-	TRBV5-1
CASSKWAGSGANVLTF	TGTGCCAGCAGCAAATGGGCCGGCTCTGGGGCCAACGTCCTGACTTTC	-	TRBJ2-6	-	TRBV21-1
CASSPGQGTEAFF	TGTGCCAGCAGCCCGGGACAGGGCACTGAAGCTTTCTTT	TRBD1	TRBJ1-1	-	TRBV5-6
CASSPTGWDSPLHF	TGTGCCAGCAGTCCGACAGGGTGGGATTCACCCCTCCACTTT	TRBD1	TRBJ1-6	-	TRBV6-5
CASSETLVAGTYEQYF	TGTGCCAGCAGTGAAACCCTCGTGGCAGGGACCTACGAGCAGTACTTC	-	TRBJ2-7	-	TRBV2
CSVRSGDSANTIYF	TGCAGCGTGCGAAGTGGGGACAGCGCAAACACCATATATTTT	TRBD1	TRBJ1-3	-	TRBV29-1
CAVRDRGLGGYTF	TGTGCCGTCCGGGACAGGGGATTAGGAGGCTACACCTTC	TRBD1	TRBJ1-2	once	TRBV10-3
CASSIARGASNQPQHF	TGTGCCAGTAGTATAGCACGGGGGGCTAGCAATCAGCCCCAGCATTTT	-	TRBJ1-5	-	TRBV19
CASSQDRTQGRGYTF	TGTGCCAGCAGCCAAGATCGGACGCAGGGGCGCGGCTACACCTTC	-	TRBJ1-2	once	TRBV3-1/TRBV3-2
CASRTGPGAGTQYF	TGCGCCAGCAGGACCGGGCCAGGGGCGGGGACCCAGTACTTC	-	TRBJ2-5	-	TRBV10-2
CASSQDLQRGIRETQYF	TGCGCCAGCAGCCAAGATCTCCAGCGGGGGATCCGGGAGACCCAGTACTTC	TRBD2	TRBJ2-5	-	TRBV4-1
CASRRTGDTEAFF	TGCGCCAGCAGGAGGACAGGGGACACTGAAGCTTTCTTT	TRBD1	TRBJ1-1	-	TRBV5-1
CATSDPVGDTQYF	TGTGCCACCAGTGACCCAGTTGGAGATACGCAGTATTTT	-	TRBJ2-3	-	TRBV24-1
CASSQDLGTGQPQHF	TGTGCCAGCAGCCAAGATCTCGGAACGGGACAGCCCCAGCATTTT	-	TRBJ1-5	-	TRBV3-1/TRBV3-2
CASSQTGGNTGELFF	TGTGCCAGCAGCCAGACAGGGGGAAATACCGGGGAGCTGTTTTTT	TRBD1	TRBJ2-2	-	TRBV14
CAISEPHGMNTEAFF	TGTGCCATCAGTGAGCCTCACGGGATGAACACTGAAGCTTTCTTT	-	TRBJ1-1	-	TRBV10-3
CASSLEGLAGLYEQYF	TGCGCCAGCAGCTTGGAGGGACTAGCGGGCCTATACGAGCAGTACTTC	TRBD2	TRBJ2-7	-	TRBV5-1
CASRKGGVETQYF	TGTGCCAGCAGAAAGGGCGGGGTTGAGACCCAGTACTTC	-	TRBJ2-5	-	TRBV6-5
CASRWDRVSTDTQYF	TGTGCCAGCAGGTGGGACAGGGTGAGCACAGATACGCAGTATTTT	TRBD1	TRBJ2-3	-	TRBV6-5
CASSQDSWRAGGGEKLFF	TGCGCCAGCAGCCAAGATTCGTGGCGTGCAGGGGGAGGTGAAAAACTGTTTTTT	TRBD1	TRBJ1-4	-	TRBV4-3
CSASTGGASETQYF	TGCAGTGCTAGTACAGGGGGCGCATCAGAGACCCAGTACTTC	TRBD1	TRBJ2-5	few	TRBV20-1
CATSRGTGANTGELFF	TGTGCCACCAGCAGAGGGACAGGGGCCAACACCGGGGAGCTGTTTTTT	TRBD1	TRBJ2-2	-	TRBV15
CASSPEPGLAYNEQFF	TGCGCCAGCAGCCCCGAACCGGGACTAGCCTACAATGAGCAGTTCTTC	TRBD2	TRBJ2-1	-	TRBV5-1
CASRRRGGRIYEQYF	TGTGCAAGTCGCCGAAGGGGCGGTAGGATCTACGAGCAGTACTTC	-	TRBJ2-7	-	TRBV12-2
CATSRVAGLQETQYF	TGTGCCACCAGCAGGGTAGCGGGTTTACAAGAGACCCAGTACTTC	TRBD2	TRBJ2-5	-	TRBV15
CASSPSIPSGTEAFF	TGCGCCAGCAGCCCCTCTATACCCAGCGGCACTGAAGCTTTCTTT	-	TRBJ1-1	-	TRBV4-1
CASSYRGDTEAFF	TGTGCCAGTAGTTACAGGGGGGACACTGAAGCTTTCTTT	TRBD1	TRBJ1-1	-	TRBV19
CASSFTGAGNTIYF	TGTGCCAGCAGCTTTACAGGGGCTGGAAACACCATATATTTT	TRBD1	TRBJ1-3	-	TRBV13
CAISENTGSGKPQHF	TGTGCCATCAGTGAGAACACAGGGTCAGGGAAGCCCCAGCATTTT	-	TRBJ1-5	-	TRBV10-3
CASSQRDRGFYEQYF	TGTGCCAGCAGCCAACGGGACAGGGGGTTCTACGAGCAGTACTTC	TRBD1	TRBJ2-7	-	TRBV4-2
CASSLEIEQSTEAFF	TGTGCCAGCAGCTTAGAAATTGAGCAATCCACTGAAGCTTTCTTT	-	TRBJ1-1	-	TRBV7-6
CASSQAAGGGYGYTF	TGCGCCAGCAGCCAAGCGGCAGGGGGCGGGTATGGCTACACCTTC	TRBD1	TRBJ1-2	-	TRBV4-3
CASSVSGQSLYGYTF	TGTGCCAGCAGTGTATCGGGACAATCACTTTATGGCTACACCTTC	-	TRBJ1-2	-	TRBV25-1
CASSEGGTDRLYSNQPQHF	TGTGCCAGCAGTGAAGGGGGGACAGACCGACTCTATAGCAATCAGCCCCAGCATTTT	TRBD1	TRBJ1-5	few	TRBV6-1
CASSKGGLRDYGYTF	TGTGCCAGTAGTAAGGGGGGGTTGCGGGACTATGGCTACACCTTC	-	TRBJ1-2	-	TRBV19
CASSWAGSQPQHF	TGCGCCAGCAGCTGGGCGGGTAGCCAGCCCCAGCATTTT	-	TRBJ1-5	-	TRBV5-1
CASSQLRGRDNEQFF	TGTGCCAGCAGCCAATTACGGGGAAGGGATAATGAGCAGTTCTTC	-	TRBJ2-1	-	TRBV3-1/TRBV3-2
CASSPRPGQGRRNTIYF	TGTGCCAGCAGCCCCAGGCCGGGACAGGGGCGGAGGAACACCATATATTTT	TRBD1	TRBJ1-3	-	TRBV7-2
CASSLIRGQGYEQYF	TGTGCCAGCAGCTTAATTCGGGGACAGGGCTACGAGCAGTACTTC	TRBD1	TRBJ2-7	-	TRBV7-2
CASSWTGGSYNEQFF	TGCGCCAGCAGCTGGACAGGGGGCTCCTACAATGAGCAGTTCTTC	TRBD1	TRBJ2-1	-	TRBV5-1
CASSKYRATYEQYF	TGTGCCAGTAGTAAATACAGGGCTACCTACGAGCAGTACTTC	-	TRBJ2-7	-	TRBV19